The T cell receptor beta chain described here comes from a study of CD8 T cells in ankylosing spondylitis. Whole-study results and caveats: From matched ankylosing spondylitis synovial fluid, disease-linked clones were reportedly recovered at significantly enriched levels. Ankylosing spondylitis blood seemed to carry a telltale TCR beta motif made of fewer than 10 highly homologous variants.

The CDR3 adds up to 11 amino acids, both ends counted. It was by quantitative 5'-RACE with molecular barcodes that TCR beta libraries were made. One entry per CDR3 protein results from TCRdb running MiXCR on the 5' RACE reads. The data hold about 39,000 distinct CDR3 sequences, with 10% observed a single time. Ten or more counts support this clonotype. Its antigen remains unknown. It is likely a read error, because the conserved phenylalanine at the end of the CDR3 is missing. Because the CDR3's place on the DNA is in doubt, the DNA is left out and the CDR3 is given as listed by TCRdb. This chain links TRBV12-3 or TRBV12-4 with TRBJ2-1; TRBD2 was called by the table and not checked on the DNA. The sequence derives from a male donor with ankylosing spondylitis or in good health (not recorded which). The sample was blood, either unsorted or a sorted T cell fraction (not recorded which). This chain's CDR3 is CASSLGAGRTL.